This TCR beta chain was sequenced during a study of cytomegalovirus exposure and HLA in healthy donors. PCR was performed using 60 Vbeta and 13 Jbeta primers. TCRdb keeps only in-frame clones here, not all; method: immunoSEQ multiplex PCR. The sample lists approximately 130,000 clones, around 78% seen once, with around 1.9% in the top ten. This CDR3 is 14 amino acids long. The germline V gene has CDR1 MNHNS and CDR2 SASEGT. V gave up 2 bases and J gave up 13 bases; unmatched junction bases: 7. The sample holds one count of this clone. Its antigen remains unidentified. Whole-study results and caveats: The study designated 150 to 200 TCR beta chains cytomegalovirus-associated. Later analysis found that TCR beta chains associated with HLA were more clonally expanded than other, equally common chains.

The sequence came from a woman in her 50s in good health and CMV-seronegative. Material for sequencing was PBMCs. This chain links TRBV6-1 with TRBJ2-4, with 11 nucleotides matching TRBD2. The CDR3 nucleotides read TGTGCCAGCAGTGAATCTGTAGCGGGAGGGCCCCAGTACTTC. This translates into CASSESVAGGPQYF.